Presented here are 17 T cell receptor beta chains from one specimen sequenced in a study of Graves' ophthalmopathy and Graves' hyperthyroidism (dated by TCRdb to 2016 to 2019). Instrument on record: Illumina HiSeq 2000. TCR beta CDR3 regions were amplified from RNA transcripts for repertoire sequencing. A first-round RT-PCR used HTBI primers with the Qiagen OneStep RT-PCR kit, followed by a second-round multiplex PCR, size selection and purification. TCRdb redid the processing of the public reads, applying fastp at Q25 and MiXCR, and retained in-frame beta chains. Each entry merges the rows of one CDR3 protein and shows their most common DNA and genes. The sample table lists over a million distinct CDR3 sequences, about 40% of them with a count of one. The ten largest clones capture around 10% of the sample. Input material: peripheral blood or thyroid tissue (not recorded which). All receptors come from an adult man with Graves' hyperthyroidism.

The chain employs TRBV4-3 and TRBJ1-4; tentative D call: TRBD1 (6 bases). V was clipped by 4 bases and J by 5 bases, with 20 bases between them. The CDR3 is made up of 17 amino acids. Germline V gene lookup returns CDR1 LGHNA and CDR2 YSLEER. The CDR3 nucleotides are TGCGCCAGCAGCCTCGAACCCCTGACAGGTCCGAATGAAAAACTGTTTTTT. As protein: CASSLEPLTGPNEKLFF.

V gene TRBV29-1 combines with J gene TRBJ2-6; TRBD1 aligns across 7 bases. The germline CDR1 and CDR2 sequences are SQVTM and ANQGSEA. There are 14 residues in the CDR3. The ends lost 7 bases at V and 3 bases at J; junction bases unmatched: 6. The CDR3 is CSARTGGGANVLTF. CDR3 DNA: TGCAGCGCCAGGACAGGCGGTGGGGCCAACGTCCTGACTTTC. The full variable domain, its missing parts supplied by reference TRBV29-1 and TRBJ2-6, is SAVISQKPSRDICQRGTSLTIQCQVDSQVTMMFWYRQQPGQSLTLIATANQGSEATYESGFVIDKFPISRPNLTFSTLTVSNMSPEDSSIYLCSARTGGGANVLTFGAGSRLTVL.

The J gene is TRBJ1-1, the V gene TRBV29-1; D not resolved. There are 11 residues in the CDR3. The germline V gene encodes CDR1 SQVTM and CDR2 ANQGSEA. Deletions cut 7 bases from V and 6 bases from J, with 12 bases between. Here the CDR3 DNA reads TGCAGCGGTGAGTTCTGGTCTGAAGCTTTCTTT. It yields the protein CSGEFWSEAFF. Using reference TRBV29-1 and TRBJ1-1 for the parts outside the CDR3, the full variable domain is SAVISQKPSRDICQRGTSLTIQCQVDSQVTMMFWYRQQPGQSLTLIATANQGSEATYESGFVIDKFPISRPNLTFSTLTVSNMSPEDSSIYLCSGEFWSEAFFGQGTRLTVV.

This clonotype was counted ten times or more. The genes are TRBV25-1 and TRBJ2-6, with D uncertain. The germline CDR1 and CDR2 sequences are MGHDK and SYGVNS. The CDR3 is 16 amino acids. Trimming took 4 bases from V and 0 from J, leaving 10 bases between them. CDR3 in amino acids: CASSGQRASGANVLTF. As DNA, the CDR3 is TGTGCCAGCAGTGGTCAGAGAGCCTCTGGGGCCAACGTCCTGACTTTC.

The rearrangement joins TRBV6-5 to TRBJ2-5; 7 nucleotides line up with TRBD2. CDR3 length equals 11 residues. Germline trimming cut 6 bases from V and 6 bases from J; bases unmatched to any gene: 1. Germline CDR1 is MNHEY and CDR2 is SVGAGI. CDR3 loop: CASRGGKTQYF. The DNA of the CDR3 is TGTGCCAGCAGGGGAGGGAAGACCCAGTACTTC.

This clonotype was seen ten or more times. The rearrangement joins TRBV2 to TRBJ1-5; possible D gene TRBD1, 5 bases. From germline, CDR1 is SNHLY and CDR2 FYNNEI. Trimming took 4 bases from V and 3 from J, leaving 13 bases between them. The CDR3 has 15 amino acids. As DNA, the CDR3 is TGTGCCAGCAGTGTAAGGGGTGGGGACAATCAGCCCCAGCATTTT. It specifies CASSVRGGDNQPQHF.

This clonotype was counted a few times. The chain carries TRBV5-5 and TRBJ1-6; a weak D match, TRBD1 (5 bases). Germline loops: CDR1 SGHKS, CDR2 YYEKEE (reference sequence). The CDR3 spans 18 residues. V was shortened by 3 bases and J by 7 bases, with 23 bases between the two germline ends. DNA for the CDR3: TGTGCCAGCAGCTCGCTTGGACAACCAGGTCGTGCCAATTCACCCCTCCACTTT. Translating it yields CASSSLGQPGRANSPLHF. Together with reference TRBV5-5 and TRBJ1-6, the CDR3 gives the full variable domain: DAGVTQSPTHLIKTRGQQVTLRCSPISGHKSVSWYQQVLGQGPQFIFQYYEKEERGRGNFPDRFSARQFPNYSSELNVNALLLGDSALYLCASSSLGQPGRANSPLHFGNGTRLTVT.

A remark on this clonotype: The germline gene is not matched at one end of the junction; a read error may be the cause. The CDR3 DNA reads TGTGCCAGCAGTTACAGCGGGGGGCGTGTCTATGGCTACACCTTC. Its translation: CASSYSGGRVYGYTF. This chain uses TRBV10-3 with TRBJ1-2; TRBD1 might be the D (6 bases). This CDR3 has 15 residues. CDR1 and CDR2 from the germline V gene are ENHRY and SYGVKD.

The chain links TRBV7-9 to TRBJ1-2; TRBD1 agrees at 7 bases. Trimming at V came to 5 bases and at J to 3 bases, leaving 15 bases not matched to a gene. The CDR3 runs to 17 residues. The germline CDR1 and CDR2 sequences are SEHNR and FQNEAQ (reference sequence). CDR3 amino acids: CASSTPGQDKRDYGYTF. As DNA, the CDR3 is TGTGCCAGCAGCACCCCCGGACAGGACAAAAGGGACTATGGCTACACCTTC.

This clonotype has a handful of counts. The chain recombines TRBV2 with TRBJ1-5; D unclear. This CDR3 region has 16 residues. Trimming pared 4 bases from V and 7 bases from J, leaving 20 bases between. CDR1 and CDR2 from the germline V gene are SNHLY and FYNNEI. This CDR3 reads CASSVTHGRIGQPQHF. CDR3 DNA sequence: TGTGCCAGCAGTGTCACCCACGGACGAATCGGGCAGCCCCAGCATTTT. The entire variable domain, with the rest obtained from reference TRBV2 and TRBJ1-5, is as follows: EPEVTQTPSHQVTQMGQEVILRCVPISNHLYFYWYRQILGQKVEFLVSFYNNEISEKSEIFDDQFSVERPDGSNFTLKIRSTKLEDSAMYFCASSVTHGRIGQPQHFGDGTRLSIL.

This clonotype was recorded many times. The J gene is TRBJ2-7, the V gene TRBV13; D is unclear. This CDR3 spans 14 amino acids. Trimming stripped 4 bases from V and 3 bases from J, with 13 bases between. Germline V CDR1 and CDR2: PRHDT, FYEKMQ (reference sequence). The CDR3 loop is CASSSLGKDYEQYF. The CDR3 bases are TGTGCCAGCAGCTCCCTCGGTAAGGACTACGAGCAGTACTTC.

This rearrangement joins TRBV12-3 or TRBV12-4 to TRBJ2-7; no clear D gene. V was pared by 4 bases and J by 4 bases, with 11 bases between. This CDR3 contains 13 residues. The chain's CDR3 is CASSYGRIYEQYF. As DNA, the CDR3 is TGTGCCAGCAGTTATGGCAGGATATACGAGCAGTACTTC.

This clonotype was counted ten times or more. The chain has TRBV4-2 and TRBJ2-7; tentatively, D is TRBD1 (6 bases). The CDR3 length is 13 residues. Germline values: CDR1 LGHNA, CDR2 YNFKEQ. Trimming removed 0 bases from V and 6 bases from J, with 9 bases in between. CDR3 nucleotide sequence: TGTGCCAGCAGCCAAGAACAGGGTGCCGAGCAGTACTTC. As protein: CASSQEQGAEQYF.

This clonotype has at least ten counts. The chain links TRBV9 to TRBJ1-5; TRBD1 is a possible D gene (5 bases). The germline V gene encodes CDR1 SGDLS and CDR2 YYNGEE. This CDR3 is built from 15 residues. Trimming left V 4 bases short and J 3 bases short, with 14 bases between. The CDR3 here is CASSPEGRINQPQHF. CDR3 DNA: TGTGCCAGCAGCCCAGAGGGACGGATCAATCAGCCCCAGCATTTT.

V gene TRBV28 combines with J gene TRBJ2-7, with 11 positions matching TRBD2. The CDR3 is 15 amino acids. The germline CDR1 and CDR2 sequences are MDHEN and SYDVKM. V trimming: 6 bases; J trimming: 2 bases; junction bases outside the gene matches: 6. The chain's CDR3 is CASSHGTSGTYEQYF. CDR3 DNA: TGTGCCAGCAGCCATGGGACTAGCGGCACCTACGAGCAGTACTTC. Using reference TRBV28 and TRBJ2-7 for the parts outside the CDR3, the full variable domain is DVKVTQSSRYLVKRTGEKVFLECVQDMDHENMFWYRQDPGLGLRLIYFSYDVKMKEKGDIPEGYSVSREKKERFSLILESASTNQTSMYLCASSHGTSGTYEQYFGPGTRLTVT.

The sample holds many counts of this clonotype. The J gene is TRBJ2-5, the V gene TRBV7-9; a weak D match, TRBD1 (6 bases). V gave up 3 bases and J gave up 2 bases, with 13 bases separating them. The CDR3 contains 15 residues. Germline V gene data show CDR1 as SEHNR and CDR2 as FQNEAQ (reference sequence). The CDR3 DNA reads TGTGCCAGCAGCTTCACAGGGTCGGAACAAGAGACCCAGTACTTC. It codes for CASSFTGSEQETQYF.

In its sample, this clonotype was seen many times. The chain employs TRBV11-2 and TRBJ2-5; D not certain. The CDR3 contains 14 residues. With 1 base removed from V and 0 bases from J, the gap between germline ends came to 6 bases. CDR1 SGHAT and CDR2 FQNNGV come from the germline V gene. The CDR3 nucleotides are TGTGCCAGCAGCTTAGGAGTGCACCAAGAGACCCAGTACTTC. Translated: CASSLGVHQETQYF.